This TCR beta chain was captured in a study of T cell repertoires in cytomegalovirus infection. TCRdb used MiXCR to reprocess the reads, holding one entry per CDR3 protein. The sample yields roughly 920,000 distinct CDR3 sequences, around 32% seen once. V was cut by 1 base and J by 7 bases, with 16 bases left in between. This CDR3 comprises 15 residues. Germline V gene lookup returns CDR1 LGHNT and CDR2 FRNRAP. Comment on this clonotype: Its antigen is undetermined.

The clonotype originates from a human donor in good health (CMV status not recorded). Some clones in this sample may be carry-over from other donors' samples. The sample here was cultured CD8+ T cells from PBMCs, taken from culture after CMV antigen stimulation. V usage is TRBV12-5 and J usage is TRBJ1-2; a possible D gene is TRBD1 (5 bases). Here the CDR3 reads CASGLGTGAGGGYTF. The DNA of the CDR3 is TGTGCTAGTGGTTTGGGTACAGGCGCCGGGGGTGGCTACACCTTC.